Shown below are 17 T cell receptor beta chains from a single sample sequenced in a study of graft-versus-host responses after intestinal transplantation. No antigen has been assigned to these receptors. TCRdb's table, derived via immunoSEQ multiplex PCR, lists solely in-frame clones and lacks some. The sample contains tens of thousands of clones, over 90% of which appear only once. This specimen was unstimulated CD4+ T cells sorted from spleen or lymph node cells, taken before transplant. Receptors originate from a human donor who was the organ donor for an intestinal transplant.

The chain uses TRBV25-1 and TRBJ1-6; D not resolved. The CDR3 is 13 residues long. V lost 7 bases and J 4 bases, leaving 8 bases between the germline ends. The germline V gene encodes CDR1 MGHDK and CDR2 SYGVNS. The CDR3 DNA reads as TGTGCCAGCACGGACGGGTATAATTCACCCCTCCACTTT. It encodes CASTDGYNSPLHF. Complete variable domain (other parts from reference TRBV25-1 and TRBJ1-6): EADIYQTPRYLVIGTGKKITLECSQTMGHDKMYWYQQDPGMELHLIHYSYGVNSTEKGDLSSESTVSRIRTEHFPLTLESARPSHTSQYLCASTDGYNSPLHFGNGTRLTVT.

The chain is built from TRBV11-3 and TRBJ2-5; no clear D. The V end lost 1 base, the J end lost 3 bases, and 6 bases lay between the germline ends. Germline CDR1 is SGHNT and CDR2 is YENEEA. This CDR3 is built from 13 residues. In nucleotides, the CDR3 is TGTGCCAGCAGCTTAGGGACGAAAGAGACCCAGTACTTC. It yields the protein CASSLGTKETQYF.

The V call is TRBV6-1, the J call TRBJ1-5; 7 bases agree with TRBD1. Trimming removed 5 bases from V and 3 bases from J; junction bases left unmatched: 4. From germline, CDR1 is MNHNS and CDR2 SASEGT. This CDR3 has 14 amino acids. The CDR3 spells CASSMGQLNQPQHF. The CDR3 DNA sequence: TGTGCCAGCAGTATGGGACAGCTCAATCAGCCCCAGCATTTT.

The chain employs TRBV7-2 and TRBJ1-6; TRBD1 might be the D (5 bases). CDR3 length: 14 amino acids. The V gene lost 0 bases and the J gene lost 10 bases, with 10 bases spanning the gap. Germline loops: CDR1 SGHTA, CDR2 FQGNSA. CDR3 amino acids: CASSLAEGNSPLHF. In nucleotides, the CDR3 is TGTGCCAGCAGCTTAGCGGAGGGGAACTCACCCCTCCACTTT.

This clone was observed once. The chain uses TRBV6-5 and TRBJ2-1; D gene unclear. Per germline, CDR1 MNHEY and CDR2 SVGAGI. Trimming took off 5 bases at V and 6 bases at J, with 11 bases between the two ends. CDR3 length: 13 residues. Here the CDR3 DNA reads TGTGCCAGCAGTCCTCCTACCCTCAATGAGCAGTTCTTC. It is translated as CASSPPTLNEQFF.

The J gene is TRBJ1-1, the V gene TRBV30; D unresolved. CDR3 length: 14 amino acids. The V end lost 4 bases, the J end lost 1 base, and 13 bases lay between the germline ends. Per the germline V gene, CDR1 is GTSNPN and CDR2 is SVGIG (reference sequence). The CDR3 region is CAWNYGSPNTEAFF. DNA for the CDR3: TGTGCCTGGAATTATGGCTCACCGAACACTGAAGCTTTCTTT.

This chain joins TRBV9 and TRBJ1-1; D may be TRBD1 (5 bases). The germline gives CDR1 SGDLS, CDR2 YYNGEE. The CDR3 is 13 residues long. Trimming pared 0 bases from V and 6 bases from J, leaving 9 bases between. CDR3 region: CASSVGWGAEAFF. In DNA form, the CDR3 reads TGTGCCAGCAGCGTAGGGTGGGGGGCTGAAGCTTTCTTT.

As for this clone: The identical CDR3 is also encoded by other nucleotide sequences in the sample. This sequence joins TRBV30 and TRBJ1-1; D is perhaps TRBD1 (5 bases). CDR3 size: 12 residues. Germline lookup yields CDR1 GTSNPN and CDR2 SVGIG (reference sequence). Trimming pared 4 bases from V and 10 bases from J, leaving 16 bases between. The CDR3 is CAWMYGQGSAFF. Written as DNA, the CDR3 is TGTGCCTGGATGTACGGGCAGGGTTCAGCTTTCTTT.

The chain recombines TRBV19 with TRBJ1-2; D gene ambiguous. V gave up 3 bases and J gave up 1 base, with 12 bases separating them. In germline, CDR1 is LNHDA, CDR2 SQIVND (reference sequence). The length of the CDR3 is 15 residues. CDR3 bases: TGTGCCAGTAGTATGTGGGAAAGAATTAACTATGGCTACACCTTC. Protein sequence: CASSMWERINYGYTF.

This CDR3 reads CASSAARKDRAGTQYF. The CDR3, as DNA: TGTGCCAGCAGCGCAGCGCGGAAGGACAGGGCAGGGACCCAGTACTTC. This chain links TRBV7-9 with TRBJ2-5, with 8 bases that match TRBD1. CDR3 length: 16 amino acids. The V and J ends lost 5 bases and 7 bases, in that order; junction bases with no gene match: 15. Germline V gene sequence: CDR1 SEHNR, CDR2 FQNEAQ (reference sequence).

This chain uses TRBV11-3 with TRBJ2-7; D not resolved. CDR1 is SGHNT, CDR2 YENEEA, per germline. This CDR3 has 12 residues. Trimming removed 1 base at V and 3 bases at J, with 4 bases between. The CDR3 coding sequence is TGTGCCAGCAGCTTAGGACACTACGAGCAGTACTTC. It translates to CASSLGHYEQYF.

The V call is TRBV6-6, the J call TRBJ1-5, with unresolved D. The V and J ends lost 3 bases and 4 bases respectively, with 16 bases between them. Germline-derived CDR1 and CDR2 are MNHNY and SVGAGI (reference sequence). The CDR3 runs to 16 residues. CDR3 DNA: TGTGCCAGCAGTTATTGGGAGGTGCAGTCAAATCAGCCCCAGCATTTT. Translating it yields CASSYWEVQSNQPQHF.

The V call is TRBV27, the J call TRBJ2-4; D gene uncertain. Trimming shortened V by 3 bases and J by 1 base, and 7 bases separated the two germline ends. CDR3 size: 14 residues. Germline V lookup: CDR1 MNHEY, CDR2 SMNVEV (reference sequence). CDR3 loop: CASSFDVAKNIQYF. CDR3 sequence (DNA): TGTGCCAGCAGTTTCGACGTTGCCAAAAACATTCAGTACTTC.

This chain uses TRBV6-1 with TRBJ2-7; weak D call: TRBD2 (5 bases). The CDR3 runs 14 residues. V shed 1 base and J shed 3 bases, with 10 bases lying between them. The germline V gene encodes CDR1 MNHNS and CDR2 SASEGT. DNA of the CDR3: TGTGCCAGCAGTGAAGGGACTGGCTACTACGAGCAGTACTTC. It is translated as CASSEGTGYYEQYF.

V usage is TRBV5-1 and J usage is TRBJ1-2; D not resolved. This CDR3 is 13 amino acids long. The ends were cut back, 4 bases at V and 4 bases at J, with 11 bases in the middle. The germline gives CDR1 SGHRS, CDR2 YFSETQ. The CDR3 loop is CASSPRMIYGYTF. In DNA, the CDR3 is TGCGCCAGCAGCCCCAGGATGATCTATGGCTACACCTTC.

The CDR3 is CASSTRTSGNTIYF. CDR3 bases: TGTGCCAGTAGTACCCGGACAAGCGGTAACACCATATATTTT. This chain joins TRBV19 and TRBJ1-3; TRBD1 is a possible D gene (5 bases). Looked up from germline, CDR1 is LNHDA and CDR2 is SQIVND (reference sequence). This CDR3 region has 14 residues. The ends were cut back, 4 bases at V and 7 bases at J, with 14 bases in the middle. Full variable domain (rest looked up from reference TRBV19 and TRBJ1-3): DGGITQSPKYLFRKEGQNVTLSCEQNLNHDAMYWYRQDPGQGLRLIYYSQIVNDFQKGDIAEGYSVSREKKESFPLTVTSAQKNPTAFYLCASSTRTSGNTIYFGEGSWLTVV.

The chain has TRBV29-1 and TRBJ1-2; 8 positions match TRBD1. The germline V gene encodes CDR1 SQVTM and CDR2 ANQGSEA. J lost 5 bases, V lost 5 bases, and 7 bases had no gene match. The CDR3 has 13 residues. CDR3 nucleotide sequence: TGCAGCGTTCTGACAGGGGACGAGTATGGCTACACCTTC. Its translation: CSVLTGDEYGYTF.